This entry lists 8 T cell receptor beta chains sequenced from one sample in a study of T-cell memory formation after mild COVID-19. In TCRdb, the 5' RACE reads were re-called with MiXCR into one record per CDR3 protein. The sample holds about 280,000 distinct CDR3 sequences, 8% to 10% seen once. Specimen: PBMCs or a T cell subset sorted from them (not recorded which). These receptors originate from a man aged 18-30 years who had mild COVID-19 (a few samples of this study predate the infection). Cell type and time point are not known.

The CDR3 reads CASSYKRLNTGELFF. DNA for the CDR3: TGTGCCAGCAGTTACAAACGCTTGAACACCGGGGAGCTGTTTTTT. This chain uses TRBV6-5 with TRBJ2-2, with D unclear. This CDR3 has 15 amino acids. The V end was cut by 2 bases, the J end by 1 base, with 8 bases between. Germline CDR1 is MNHEY and CDR2 is SVGAGI.

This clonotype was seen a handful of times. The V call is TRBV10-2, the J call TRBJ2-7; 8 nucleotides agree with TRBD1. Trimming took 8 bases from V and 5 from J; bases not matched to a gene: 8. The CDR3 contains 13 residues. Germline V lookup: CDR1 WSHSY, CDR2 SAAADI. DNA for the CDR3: TGCGCCAGCCGCAAAGGGACAGGTAACGAGCAGTACTTC. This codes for CASRKGTGNEQYF.

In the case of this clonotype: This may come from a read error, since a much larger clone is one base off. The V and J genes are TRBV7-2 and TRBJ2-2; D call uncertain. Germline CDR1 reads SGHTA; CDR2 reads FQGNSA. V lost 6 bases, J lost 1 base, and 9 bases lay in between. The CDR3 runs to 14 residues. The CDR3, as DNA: TGTGCCAGCAGGGGGAAGGGGAACACCGGGGAGCTGTTTTTT. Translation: CASRGKGNTGELFF. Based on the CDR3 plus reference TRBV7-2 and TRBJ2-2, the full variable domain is GAGVSQSPSNKVTEKGKDVELRCDPISGHTALYWYRQSLGQGLEFLIYFQGNSAPDKSGLPSDRFSAERTGGSVSTLTIQRTQQEDSAVYLCASRGKGNTGELFFGEGSRLTVL.

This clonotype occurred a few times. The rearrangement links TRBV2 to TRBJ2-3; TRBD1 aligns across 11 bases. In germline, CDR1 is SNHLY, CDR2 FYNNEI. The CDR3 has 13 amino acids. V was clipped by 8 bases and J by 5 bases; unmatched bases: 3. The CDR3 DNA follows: TGTGCCAGCGGGGGACAGGGGGGAGATACGCAGTATTTT. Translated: CASGGQGGDTQYF.

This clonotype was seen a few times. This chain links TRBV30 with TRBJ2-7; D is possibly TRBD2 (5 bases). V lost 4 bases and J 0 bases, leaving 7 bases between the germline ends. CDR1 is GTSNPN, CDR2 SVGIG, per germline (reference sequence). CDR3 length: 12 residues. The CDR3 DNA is TGTGCCTGGACGGGGTCCTCCTACGAGCAGTACTTC. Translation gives CAWTGSSYEQYF.

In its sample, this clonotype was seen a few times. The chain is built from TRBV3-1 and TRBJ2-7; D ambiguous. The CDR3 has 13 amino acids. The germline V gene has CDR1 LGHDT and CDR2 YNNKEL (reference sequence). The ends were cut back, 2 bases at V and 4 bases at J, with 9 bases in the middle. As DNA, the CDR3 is TGTGCCAGCAGCCAATTTTTGGGATACGAGCAGTACGTC. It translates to CASSQFLGYEQYV.

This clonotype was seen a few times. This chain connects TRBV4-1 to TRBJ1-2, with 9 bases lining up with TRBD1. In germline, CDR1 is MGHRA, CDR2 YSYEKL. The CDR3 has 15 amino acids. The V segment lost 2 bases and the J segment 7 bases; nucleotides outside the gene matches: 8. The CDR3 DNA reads TGCGCCAGCAGCCAACCGACAGGGGGGACGGGTGGCTACACCTTC. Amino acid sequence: CASSQPTGGTGGYTF.

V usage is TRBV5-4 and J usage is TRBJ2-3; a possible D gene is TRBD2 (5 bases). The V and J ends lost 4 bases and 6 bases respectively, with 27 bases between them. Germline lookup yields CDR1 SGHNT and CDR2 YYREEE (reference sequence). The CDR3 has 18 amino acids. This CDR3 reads CASSPGWGKGDGADTQYF. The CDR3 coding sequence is TGTGCCAGCAGCCCGGGATGGGGAAAAGGCGACGGCGCTGATACGCAGTATTTT.